These 29 T cell receptor beta chains came from one sample sequenced in a study of regulatory T cells in long-lasting Graves disease. This sample's time point: newly diagnosed GD, antithyroid drugs for less than 3 months. Extracted RNA from PBMCs served as the source of the TCR library. Relying on iRepertoire HTBI primers and Arm-PCR of CDR3 regions, the team built TCR beta libraries. One entry per CDR3 protein results from TCRdb running MiXCR on the multiplex PCR reads. Among some 500,000 distinct CDR3 sequences listed, approximately 13% were seen once. These data also featured in a second study, about T cells in Graves' hyperthyroidism and ophthalmopathy.

Source: peripheral blood mononuclear cells (PBMCs), taken at new diagnosis, from a patient treated with antithyroid drugs. These receptors all come from a young man with Graves disease.

At least ten counts were recorded for this clonotype. The chain uses TRBV6-1 and TRBJ2-3; 8 nucleotides align to TRBD2. Per germline, CDR1 MNHNS and CDR2 SASEGT. V shed 7 bases, J shed 4 bases, and the junction held 7 bases outside the gene matches. This CDR3 is built from 14 residues. In nucleotides, the CDR3 is TGTGCCAGCACAACGGGAGCGGGAGCAGATACGCAGTATTTT. The encoded protein is CASTTGAGADTQYF.

This clonotype was counted only a few times. The chain links TRBV27 to TRBJ2-7; no clear D. Germline V gene sequence: CDR1 MNHEY, CDR2 SMNVEV (reference sequence). The CDR3 runs 17 residues. Trimming removed 5 bases at V and 4 bases at J, with 24 bases between. In DNA, the CDR3 is TGTGCCAGCAGTCAGCGTCCCCCTAGAGATCCTCCTTACGAGCAGTACTTC. Its protein is CASSQRPPRDPPYEQYF.

This clonotype was recorded many times. The chain couples TRBV5-1 to TRBJ2-1; TRBD1 matches 7 bases. Trimming at V came to 0 bases and at J to 8 bases, leaving 8 bases not matched to a gene. The CDR3 is 15 amino acids. Germline-derived CDR1 and CDR2 are SGHRS and YFSETQ. The CDR3 sequence is CASSLETTGFDEQFF. Here the CDR3 DNA reads TGCGCCAGCAGCTTGGAGACGACAGGGTTTGATGAGCAGTTCTTC.

At least ten counts were recorded for this clonotype. V and J are TRBV3-1 and TRBJ2-2; 10 bases align to TRBD2. V lost 2 bases and J lost 7; bases outside the gene matches: 1. Germline lookup yields CDR1 LGHDT and CDR2 YNNKEL (reference sequence). The length of the CDR3 is 14 residues. DNA of the CDR3: TGTGCCAGCAGCCAAACTAGCGGGAACGGGGAGCTGTTTTTT. Translating it yields CASSQTSGNGELFF.

This clonotype was counted many times. V is TRBV5-1 and J is TRBJ1-2, with D possibly being TRBD1 (5 bases). The CDR3 length is 14 residues. Germline assignment: CDR1 SGHRS and CDR2 YFSETQ. V was trimmed by 3 bases and J by 7 bases, leaving 16 bases between them. CDR3 DNA: TGCGCCAGCAGCTCCCCTCCGGACACCGGTGGCTACACCTTC. This encodes CASSSPPDTGGYTF.

The J gene is TRBJ1-2, the V gene TRBV30, with D tentatively TRBD1 (5 bases). V lost 5 bases and J 8 bases, leaving 15 bases between the germline ends. The CDR3 length is 12 residues. Germline V gives CDR1 GTSNPN, CDR2 SVGIG (reference sequence). The CDR3 coding sequence is TGTGCCTGGCAAGTGGTCGGGGCAGGCTACACCTTC. This encodes CAWQVVGAGYTF. The complete variable domain, with remaining parts taken from reference TRBV30 and TRBJ1-2, reads SQTIHQWPATLVQPVGSPLSLECTVEGTSNPNLYWYRQAAGRGLQLLFYSVGIGQISSEVPQNLSASRPQDRQFILSSKKLLLSDSGFYLCAWQVVGAGYTFGSGTRLTVV.

This chain joins TRBV5-1 and TRBJ2-3, with 12 bases lining up with TRBD2. The CDR3 is 18 residues long. V shed 0 bases, J shed 0 bases, and the junction held 5 bases outside the gene matches. Germline V gives CDR1 SGHRS, CDR2 YFSETQ. The CDR3 here is CASSLVTSGSGSTDTQYF. The CDR3 nucleotides read TGCGCCAGCAGCTTGGTGACTAGCGGGAGCGGTAGCACAGATACGCAGTATTTT.

In this sample, this clonotype turned up many times. V is TRBV20-1 and J is TRBJ2-1; 10 bases match TRBD2. V dropped 2 bases and J dropped 1; count of bases not matched to a gene: 8. Germline-derived CDR1 and CDR2 are DFQATT and SNEGSKA (reference sequence). The CDR3 is made up of 17 amino acids. CDR3 protein: CSARSASGSGSYNEQFF. The CDR3 DNA is TGCAGTGCTAGAAGTGCTAGCGGGAGTGGGTCCTACAATGAGCAGTTCTTC.

Ten or more counts support this clonotype. V usage is TRBV6-1 and J usage is TRBJ1-2, with D maybe TRBD1 (5 bases). The V end was cut by 2 bases, the J end by 2 bases, with 9 bases between. CDR1 and CDR2 from the germline V gene are MNHNS and SASEGT. The CDR3 runs 14 residues. CDR3 bases: TGTGCCAGCAGTGAACGACAGTTAAACTATGGCTACACCTTC. It is translated as CASSERQLNYGYTF.

CDR3 amino acids: CASSYSSGPGSSPLHF. Written as DNA, the CDR3 is TGTGCCAGCAGTTATTCCTCGGGACCCGGTAGTTCACCCCTCCACTTT. The J gene is TRBJ1-6, the V gene TRBV27; perhaps TRBD1 as D (5 bases). CDR1 MNHEY and CDR2 SMNVEV come from the germline V gene (reference sequence). This CDR3 is built from 16 residues. V lost 4 bases, J lost 9 bases, and 19 bases lay in between.

The rearrangement links TRBV27 to TRBJ2-3; 7 nucleotides match TRBD1. Germline assignment: CDR1 MNHEY and CDR2 SMNVEV (reference sequence). This CDR3 comprises 16 residues. With 6 bases clipped from V and 5 bases from J, the junction kept 14 bases outside the gene matches. CDR3 residues: CASRTTGTALRDTQYF. CDR3 nucleotides: TGTGCCAGCAGGACGACCGGGACAGCCCTCCGAGATACGCAGTATTTT.

This chain joins TRBV5-6 and TRBJ1-5; no reliable D call. There are 15 residues in the CDR3. Trimming cost V 1 base and J 0 bases, with 8 bases left between them. Germline CDR1 reads SGHDT; CDR2 reads YYEEEE. The CDR3 loop reads CASSLSHNSNQPQHF. CDR3 sequence (DNA): TGTGCCAGCAGCTTGTCGCATAATAGCAATCAGCCCCAGCATTTT.

This clonotype was picked up many times. V is TRBV7-8 and J is TRBJ2-5, with TRBD2 matching over 8 bases. Trimming cost V 2 bases and J 5 bases; bases outside gene matches: 4. Germline assignment: CDR1 SGHVS and CDR2 FQNEAQ. There are 14 residues in the CDR3. The CDR3 bases are TGTGCCAGCAGCTTAAGACTAGCGTGGGAGACCCAGTACTTC. Translated, it gives CASSLRLAWETQYF.

This clonotype occurred many times. V usage is TRBV12-3 or TRBV12-4 and J usage is TRBJ2-2; 10 bases align to TRBD1. J was trimmed by 5 bases and V by 6 bases; bases with no gene match: 12. The CDR3 runs 17 residues. CDR3 sequence reads: CASSQSSGQGYTGELFF. CDR3 DNA: TGTGCCAGCAGCCAATCCTCGGGACAGGGGTATACCGGGGAGCTGTTTTTT.

Remarks on this clonotype: A far larger clone is one base from this, pointing to a likely read error. In this CDR3 the conserved last residue, phenylalanine or tryptophan, is missing, so a read error is likely. CDR3 sequence (DNA): TGTGCCAGCAGCTTAGTGGGCACAGATACGCAGTATTCT. Its protein product is CASSLVGTDTQYS. V gene TRBV7-2 combines with J gene TRBJ2-3; D ambiguous. Trimming removed 1 base at V and 1 base at J, with 3 bases between. This CDR3 has 13 residues. The V gene's germline CDR1 is SGHTA and CDR2 FQGNSA.

This clonotype came up many times. This chain uses TRBV6-2 or TRBV6-3 with TRBJ2-5, with D possibly matching TRBD1 (6 bases). Deletions cut 2 bases from V and 3 bases from J, with 10 bases between. There are 14 residues in the CDR3. Germline V CDR1 and CDR2: MNHEY, SVGEGT. CDR3 DNA sequence: TGTGCCAGCAGTTACGGGGCAGGGGAAGAGACCCAGTACTTC. Amino acid sequence: CASSYGAGEETQYF.

CDR3 region: CASSLRQITDTQYF. The CDR3 DNA is TGTGCCAGCAGTTTACGGCAGATCACAGATACGCAGTATTTT. The chain joins TRBV27 to TRBJ2-3; D gene uncertain. The germline V gene encodes CDR1 MNHEY and CDR2 SMNVEV (reference sequence). This CDR3 has 14 amino acids. V lost 2 bases to trimming and J lost 2 bases, with 8 bases between them.

This clonotype has a count of ten or more. The J gene is TRBJ2-1, the V gene TRBV12-3 or TRBV12-4; 10 nucleotides line up with TRBD2. V was clipped by 6 bases and J by 4 bases; unmatched bases: 6. The CDR3 spans 15 residues. This CDR3 is CASRSSGRRYNEQFF. The DNA of the CDR3 is TGTGCCAGCAGGTCTAGCGGGAGAAGGTACAATGAGCAGTTCTTC.

This clonotype was detected ten times or more. The chain employs TRBV12-3 or TRBV12-4 and TRBJ1-2; D is uncertain. Trimming cost V 2 bases and J 4 bases, with 5 bases left between them. The CDR3 contains 12 residues. CDR3 DNA sequence: TGTGCCAGCAGTTTAATAGGCTATGGCTACACCTTC. Amino acids: CASSLIGYGYTF.

This clonotype was counted only a few times. At one boundary the junction diverges from the germline segment, which might be a read error. The chain employs TRBV5-5 and TRBJ2-7; D unresolved. Germline CDR1 is SGHKS and CDR2 is YYEKEE (reference sequence). The CDR3 runs to 15 residues. Here the CDR3 reads CASSPFPPKSYEQHF. CDR3 nucleotides: TGTGCCAGCAGCCCTTTCCCCCCCAAGTCCTACGAGCAGCACTTC.

This clonotype has a handful of counts. V is TRBV5-1 and J is TRBJ2-5; D possibly corresponds to TRBD2 (5 bases). The CDR3 runs 15 residues. V was cut by 3 bases and J by 2 bases, with 14 bases left in between. Germline CDR1 and CDR2: SGHRS and YFSETQ. The CDR3 sequence is CASSWAGNLQETQYF. Written as DNA, the CDR3 is TGCGCCAGCAGCTGGGCGGGCAATCTTCAAGAGACCCAGTACTTC. Full variable domain (remainder filled in from reference TRBV5-1 and TRBJ2-5): KAGVTQTPRYLIKTRGQQVTLSCSPISGHRSVSWYQQTPGQGLQFLFEYFSETQRNKGNFPGRFSGRQFSNSRSEMNVSTLELGDSALYLCASSWAGNLQETQYFGPGTRLLVL.

This clonotype has only a few counts. This sequence joins TRBV20-1 and TRBJ2-4; possibly TRBD1 for D (6 bases). V was pared by 1 base and J by 2 bases, with 15 bases between. The CDR3 is 16 residues long. Per germline, CDR1 DFQATT and CDR2 SNEGSKA (reference sequence). The CDR3 nucleotides are TGCAGTGCTAGAGGGGGGACACTCTCATCCAAAAACATTCAGTACTTC. Protein sequence: CSARGGTLSSKNIQYF.

The V call is TRBV4-1, the J call TRBJ2-1, with 7 bases identical to TRBD2. CDR3 length: 15 residues. The germline V gene encodes CDR1 MGHRA and CDR2 YSYEKL. The J segment lost 5 bases and the V segment lost 4 bases, leaving 8 bases of the junction unmatched. CDR3: CASSPPGTTNNEQFF. The CDR3 coding sequence is TGCGCCAGCAGCCCACCCGGGACTACGAACAATGAGCAGTTCTTC.

This clonotype was recorded at least ten times. V is TRBV30 and J is TRBJ2-5, with TRBD1 matching over 11 bases. Germline assignment: CDR1 GTSNPN and CDR2 SVGIG (reference sequence). There are 12 residues in the CDR3. Germline trimming cut 1 base from V and 9 bases from J; bases unmatched to any gene: 1. CDR3 DNA: TGTGCCTGGAGTGGGGACAGGGGGGCCCAGTACTTC. This translates into CAWSGDRGAQYF. Filled out from reference TRBV30 and TRBJ2-5, the complete variable domain reads SQTIHQWPATLVQPVGSPLSLECTVEGTSNPNLYWYRQAAGRGLQLLFYSVGIGQISSEVPQNLSASRPQDRQFILSSKKLLLSDSGFYLCAWSGDRGAQYFGPGTRLLVL.

Concerning this clonotype: At one boundary the junction diverges from the germline segment, which might be a read error. The chain has TRBV29-1 and TRBJ1-4; 8 positions match TRBD1. The germline CDR1 and CDR2 sequences are SQVTM and ANQGSEA. The CDR3 extends over 13 amino acids. As DNA, the CDR3 is TGCAGCGTCCCCGGGACAGGAATTGAAAAGCTGTTTTTT. Its protein product is CSVPGTGIEKLFF.

In its sample, this clonotype was seen many times. V and J are TRBV12-3 or TRBV12-4 and TRBJ1-6, with D maybe TRBD1 (5 bases). V was cut by 4 bases and J by 13 bases, with 20 bases left in between. The CDR3 loop spans 15 amino acids. CDR3 DNA sequence: TGTGCCAGCAGTTCCCGCCGGCGGCAGGGCCTTCCCCTCCACTTT. The encoded protein is CASSSRRRQGLPLHF.

The table lists this clonotype with a few counts. The gene calls are TRBV10-2 and TRBJ1-5; weak D call: TRBD1 (5 bases). Germline V gene lookup returns CDR1 WSHSY and CDR2 SAAADI. Trimming removed 11 bases at V and 3 bases at J, with 17 bases between. This CDR3 spans 14 amino acids. CDR3 in DNA: TGCGCCGGCGGGGCGGGGACCCTCAATCAGCCCCAGCATTTT. This codes for CAGGAGTLNQPQHF.

This clonotype was found many times. The chain combines TRBV18 with TRBJ2-5; 8 bases match TRBD1. This CDR3 contains 15 residues. The V gene end was trimmed by 3 bases and the J gene end by 5 bases; junction bases not matched to a gene: 8. Germline CDR1 KGHSH, CDR2 LQKENI. CDR3 bases: TGTGCCAGCTCACCCTTAGGGACAGGCGCCGAGACCCAGTACTTC. Translating gives CASSPLGTGAETQYF.

This clonotype was detected a few times. The chain is built from TRBV10-1 and TRBJ2-1, with TRBD2 matching over 7 bases. Germline V CDR1 and CDR2: WNHNN, SYGVQD (reference sequence). V shed 6 bases and J 10 bases; nucleotides not matched to a gene: 9. The CDR3 spans 13 residues. CDR3 amino acids: CASSGGLFEEQFF. CDR3 nucleotide sequence: TGCGCCAGCAGCGGGGGGTTATTCGAGGAGCAGTTCTTC.